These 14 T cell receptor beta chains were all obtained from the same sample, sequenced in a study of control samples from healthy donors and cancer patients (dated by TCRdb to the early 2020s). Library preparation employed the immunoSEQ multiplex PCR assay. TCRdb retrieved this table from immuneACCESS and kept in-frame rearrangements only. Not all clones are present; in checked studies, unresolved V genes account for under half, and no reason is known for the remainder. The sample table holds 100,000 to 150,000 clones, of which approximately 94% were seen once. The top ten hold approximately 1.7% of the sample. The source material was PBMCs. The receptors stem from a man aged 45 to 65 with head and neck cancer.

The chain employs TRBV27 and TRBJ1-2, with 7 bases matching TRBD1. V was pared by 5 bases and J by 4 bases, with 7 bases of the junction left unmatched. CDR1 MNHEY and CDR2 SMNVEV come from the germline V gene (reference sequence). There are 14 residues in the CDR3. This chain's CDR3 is CASSPRGRGYGYTF. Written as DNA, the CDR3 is TGTGCCAGCAGTCCAAGGGGGCGCGGCTATGGCTACACCTTC.

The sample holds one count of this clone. The CDR3 sequence is CASSQAGIGETQYF. DNA of the CDR3: TGTGCCAGCAGCCAAGCAGGTATTGGAGAGACCCAGTACTTC. The genes are TRBV3-1 (or the pseudogene TRBV3-2) and TRBJ2-5; D is ambiguous. This CDR3 spans 14 amino acids. The V gene's germline CDR1 is LGHDT and CDR2 YNNKEL (reference sequence). V was pared by 1 base and J by 4 bases, with 10 bases between.

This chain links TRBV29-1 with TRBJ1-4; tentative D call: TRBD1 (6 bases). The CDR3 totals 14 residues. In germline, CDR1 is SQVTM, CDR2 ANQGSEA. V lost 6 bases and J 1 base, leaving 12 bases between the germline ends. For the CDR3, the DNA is TGCAGCGTCGTCGAAGGGGGAACTAATGAAAAACTGTTTTTT. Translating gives CSVVEGGTNEKLFF.

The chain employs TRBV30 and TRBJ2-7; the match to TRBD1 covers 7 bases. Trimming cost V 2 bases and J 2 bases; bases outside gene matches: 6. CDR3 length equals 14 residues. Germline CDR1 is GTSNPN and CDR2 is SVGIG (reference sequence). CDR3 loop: CAWSPGTVTYEQYF. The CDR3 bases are TGTGCCTGGAGTCCCGGGACAGTAACCTACGAGCAGTACTTC.

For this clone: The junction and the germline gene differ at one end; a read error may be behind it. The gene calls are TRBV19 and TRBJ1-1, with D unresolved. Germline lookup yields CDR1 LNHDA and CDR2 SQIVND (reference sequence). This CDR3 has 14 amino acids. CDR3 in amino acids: CASSLSSGNTEAFF. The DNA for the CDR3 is TGTGCTAGTAGTCTAAGCTCAGGTAACACTGAAGCTTTCTTT.

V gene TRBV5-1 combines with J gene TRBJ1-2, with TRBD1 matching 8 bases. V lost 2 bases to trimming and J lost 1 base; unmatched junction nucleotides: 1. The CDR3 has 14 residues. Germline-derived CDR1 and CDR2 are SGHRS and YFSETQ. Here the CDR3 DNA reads TGCGCCAGCAGCTTCGGACAGGGTAACTATGGCTACACCTTC. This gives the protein CASSFGQGNYGYTF. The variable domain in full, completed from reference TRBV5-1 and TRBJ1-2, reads KAGVTQTPRYLIKTRGQQVTLSCSPISGHRSVSWYQQTPGQGLQFLFEYFSETQRNKGNFPGRFSGRQFSNSRSEMNVSTLELGDSALYLCASSFGQGNYGYTFGSGTRLTVV.

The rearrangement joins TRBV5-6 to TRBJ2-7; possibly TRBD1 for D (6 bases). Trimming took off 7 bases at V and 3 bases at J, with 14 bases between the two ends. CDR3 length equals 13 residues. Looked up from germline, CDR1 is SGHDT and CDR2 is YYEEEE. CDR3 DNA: TGTGCCAGCGGACAGTGGGGAAACTACGAGCAGTACTTC. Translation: CASGQWGNYEQYF.

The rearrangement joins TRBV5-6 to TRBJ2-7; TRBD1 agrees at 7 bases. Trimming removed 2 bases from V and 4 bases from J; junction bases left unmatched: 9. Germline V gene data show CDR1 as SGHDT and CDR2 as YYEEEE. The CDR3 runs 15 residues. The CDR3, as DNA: TGTGCCAGCAGCTTCAATCCCGGGACAGCATACGAGCAGTACTTC. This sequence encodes CASSFNPGTAYEQYF.

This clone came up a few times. The CDR3 here is CASSLGLLNTEAFF. DNA for the CDR3: TGTGCCAGCAGCTTAGGTCTCTTGAACACTGAAGCTTTCTTT. The rearrangement uses TRBV7-2 and TRBJ1-1; no clear D. Germline V gives CDR1 SGHTA, CDR2 FQGNSA. The CDR3 contains 14 residues. Trimming removed 1 base from V and 0 bases from J, with 6 bases in between.

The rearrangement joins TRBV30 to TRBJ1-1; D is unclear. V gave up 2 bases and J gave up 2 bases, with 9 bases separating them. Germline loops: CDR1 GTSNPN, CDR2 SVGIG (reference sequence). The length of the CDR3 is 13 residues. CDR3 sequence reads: CAWSRNGNTEAFF. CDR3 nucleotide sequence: TGTGCCTGGAGTCGGAACGGCAACACTGAAGCTTTCTTT.

CDR3 residues: CASSPTMTGDGYGYTF. For the CDR3, the DNA is TGCGCCAGCAGCCCAACCATGACAGGGGATGGGTATGGCTACACCTTC. The gene calls are TRBV5-1 and TRBJ1-2; 8 nucleotides match TRBD1. The germline V gene encodes CDR1 SGHRS and CDR2 YFSETQ. The V gene end was trimmed by 4 bases and the J gene end by 5 bases; junction bases not matched to a gene: 13. This CDR3 spans 16 amino acids.

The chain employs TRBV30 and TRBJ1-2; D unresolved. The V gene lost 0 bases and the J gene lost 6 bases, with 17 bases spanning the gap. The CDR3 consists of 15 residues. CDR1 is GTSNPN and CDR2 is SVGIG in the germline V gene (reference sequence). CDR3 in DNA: TGTGCCTGGAGTGTCGGGGTACGGTCGGATAATGGCTACACCTTC. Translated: CAWSVGVRSDNGYTF. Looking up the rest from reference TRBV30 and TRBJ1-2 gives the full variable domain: SQTIHQWPATLVQPVGSPLSLECTVEGTSNPNLYWYRQAAGRGLQLLFYSVGIGQISSEVPQNLSASRPQDRQFILSSKKLLLSDSGFYLCAWSVGVRSDNGYTFGSGTRLTVV.

The CDR3 sequence is CASSLVLGDTGEAFF. Written as DNA, the CDR3 is TGCGCCAGCAGCTTGGTACTGGGAGACACGGGTGAAGCTTTCTTT. V gene TRBV5-1 combines with J gene TRBJ1-1; the D is unclear. V shed 0 bases and J shed 7 bases, with 16 bases lying between them. The V gene's germline CDR1 is SGHRS and CDR2 YFSETQ. This CDR3 region has 15 residues.

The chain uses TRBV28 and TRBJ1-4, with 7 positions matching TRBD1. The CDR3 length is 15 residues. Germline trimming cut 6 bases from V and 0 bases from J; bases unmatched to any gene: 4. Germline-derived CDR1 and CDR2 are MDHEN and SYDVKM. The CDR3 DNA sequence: TGTGCCAGCAGATTAGGGGGCGCAACTAATGAAAAACTGTTTTTT. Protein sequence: CASRLGGATNEKLFF. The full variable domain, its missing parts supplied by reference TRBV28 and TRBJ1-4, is DVKVTQSSRYLVKRTGEKVFLECVQDMDHENMFWYRQDPGLGLRLIYFSYDVKMKEKGDIPEGYSVSREKKERFSLILESASTNQTSMYLCASRLGGATNEKLFFGSGTQLSVL.